The rows below give T cell receptor beta chains drawn from one sample of a study of shared clonotypes between healthy human individuals. Libraries were prepared by immunoSEQ multiplex PCR; TCRdb keeps only in-frame clonotypes and omits some of them. The repertoire has some 2,500,000 clones, under 95% of them found once; the top ten carry about 0.34%. Sequenced: naive CD4+ T cells from PBMCs. These receptors originate from a man aged 18-30 years in good health. Some clones in this sample may be carry-over from other donors' samples. Each CDR3 is given with its conserved first and last residue. D genes are given only for firm matches. Some rows mark clone size as missing; the rest say once, few, many or name a class of expanded clone.

size: once
J: TRBJ2-2
V: TRBV5-1
D: NA
CDR3: CASSLEISGELFF
DNA: TGCGCCAGCAGCTTGGAGATATCCGGGGAGCTGTTTTTT

size: NA
J: TRBJ2-2
V: TRBV9
D: NA
CDR3: CASSVQGIAGTGELFF
DNA: TGTGCCAGCAGCGTACAGGGTATCGCGGGAACCGGGGAGCTGTTTTTT

size: NA
J: TRBJ2-3
V: TRBV7-2
D: TRBD1
CDR3: CASSPDRGTDTQYF
DNA: TGTGCCAGCAGCCCGGACAGGGGAACAGATACGCAGTATTTT

size: NA
J: TRBJ2-7
V: TRBV7-6
D: TRBD2
CDR3: CASSPRGVEQYF
DNA: TGTGCCAGCAGCCCGCGGGGGGTCGAGCAGTACTTC

size: NA
J: TRBJ1-3
V: TRBV29-1
D: NA
CDR3: CSALVRTSGNTIYF
DNA: TGCAGCGCACTCGTACGTACCTCTGGAAACACCATATATTTT

size: NA
J: TRBJ2-3
V: TRBV5-4
D: NA
CDR3: CASRPGPTSTDTQYF
DNA: TGTGCCAGCAGGCCAGGGCCAACTAGCACAGATACGCAGTATTTT

size: NA
J: TRBJ1-3
V: TRBV27
D: NA
CDR3: CARPGQRLNTIYF
DNA: TGTGCCAGACCGGGGCAGCGCTTAAACACCATATATTTT

size: NA
J: TRBJ2-5
V: TRBV28
D: NA
CDR3: CASSRTQETQYF
DNA: TGTGCCAGCAGCCGAACGCAAGAGACCCAGTACTTC

size: NA
J: TRBJ2-1
V: TRBV6-6
D: NA
CDR3: CASSYSRGNEQFF
DNA: TGTGCCAGCAGTTACTCGAGGGGGAATGAGCAGTTCTTC

size: NA
J: TRBJ1-1
V: TRBV28
D: NA
CDR3: CASSFPSRIEAFF
DNA: TGTGCCAGCAGTTTTCCGTCTCGGATTGAAGCTTTCTTT

size: few
J: TRBJ1-1
V: TRBV4-1
D: NA
CDR3: CASSQAQNTEAFF
DNA: TGCGCCAGCAGCCAAGCACAGAACACTGAAGCTTTCTTT

size: NA
J: TRBJ2-3
V: TRBV5-4
D: TRBD2
CDR3: CASSPGTSGSKSTDTQYF
DNA: TGTGCCAGCAGCCCCGGGACTAGCGGGAGTAAGAGCACAGATACGCAGTATTTT

size: NA
J: TRBJ2-7
V: TRBV14
D: NA
CDR3: CASSRVQVPYEQYF
DNA: TGTGCCAGCAGCCGAGTCCAGGTTCCCTACGAGCAGTACTTC

size: once
J: TRBJ2-5
V: TRBV19
D: NA
CDR3: CASSAPGETQYF
DNA: TGTGCCAGTAGCGCCCCGGGAGAGACCCAGTACTTC

size: NA
J: TRBJ2-1
V: TRBV5-1
D: NA
CDR3: CASSLPGFNEFF
DNA: TGCGCCAGCAGCCTGCCGGGGTTCAATGAGTTCTTC

size: NA
J: TRBJ2-7
V: TRBV5-1
D: NA
CDR3: CASRVRRGYEQYF
DNA: TGCGCCAGCAGGGTCAGGAGAGGGTACGAGCAGTACTTC